These T cell receptor beta chains were read from a single sample in a study of T-cell reconstitution after alpha-beta-depleted transplantation in children. TCRdb used MiXCR to reprocess the PCR reads, holding one entry per CDR3 protein. The table lists 500,000 to 600,000 distinct CDR3 sequences, 20% to 30% of them singletons. The sequences come from PBMCs, collected before TCRalphabeta/CD19-depleted stem cell transplant. These receptors were taken from a boy in the first two years of life with Wiskott-Aldrich syndrome, due to receive a stem cell transplant. Both conserved end residues are part of each CDR3. Each record gives: J gene, D gene, clone size, V gene, CDR3 DNA, CDR3 protein. A D gene is named only where the DNA matches it firmly. Clone size is shown for a subset of rows, as once, few, many or a class of expanded clone.

j_call: TRBJ2-3; d_call: TRBD2; clone_size: -; v_call: TRBV5-1; cdr3_nt: TGCGCCAGCAGCCTCGGACTAGCGGGAGGGTTAGATACGCAGTATTTT; cdr3_aa: CASSLGLAGGLDTQYF
j_call: TRBJ1-6; d_call: TRBD1; clone_size: -; v_call: TRBV12-3/TRBV12-4; cdr3_nt: TGTGCCAGCAGTCGCTCACGACAGGGGGGGGGTTCACCCCTCCACTTT; cdr3_aa: CASSRSRQGGGSPLHF
j_call: TRBJ2-1; d_call: TRBD2; clone_size: -; v_call: TRBV7-3; cdr3_nt: TGTGCCAGCAGCTTACTTGACGGGAGGGGGACTGAGCAGTTCTTC; cdr3_aa: CASSLLDGRGTEQFF
j_call: TRBJ2-7; d_call: -; clone_size: -; v_call: TRBV6-1; cdr3_nt: TGTGCCAGCAGCCTCAGACAGGCCTCGATCTCCTACGAGCAGTACTTC; cdr3_aa: CASSLRQASISYEQYF
j_call: TRBJ2-1; d_call: -; clone_size: few; v_call: TRBV29-1; cdr3_nt: TGCAGCGTTGCGGTCTACCACAATGAGCAGTTCTTC; cdr3_aa: CSVAVYHNEQFF
j_call: TRBJ2-1; d_call: TRBD1; clone_size: -; v_call: TRBV5-1; cdr3_nt: TGCGCCAGCAGCTGGACAGGGGACCAATACAATGAGCAGTTCTTC; cdr3_aa: CASSWTGDQYNEQFF
j_call: TRBJ2-7; d_call: -; clone_size: -; v_call: TRBV10-3; cdr3_nt: TGTGCCATCAGTAGGATCCCCACTAGCTCCTACGAGCAGTACTTC; cdr3_aa: CAISRIPTSSYEQYF
j_call: TRBJ1-4; d_call: -; clone_size: -; v_call: TRBV12-3/TRBV12-4; cdr3_nt: TGTGCCAGCAGTTTACCCTATGGACAGTCGCCCAATGAAAAACTGTTTTTT; cdr3_aa: CASSLPYGQSPNEKLFF
j_call: TRBJ1-3; d_call: -; clone_size: -; v_call: TRBV6-1; cdr3_nt: TGTGCCAGCAGGGACAGTTCGAGCTCTGGAAACACCATATATTTT; cdr3_aa: CASRDSSSSGNTIYF
j_call: TRBJ1-5; d_call: TRBD1; clone_size: few; v_call: TRBV12-3/TRBV12-4; cdr3_nt: TGTGCCAGCAAGGGGACAGGGGATCAGCCCCAGCATTTT; cdr3_aa: CASKGTGDQPQHF
j_call: TRBJ2-1; d_call: -; clone_size: few; v_call: TRBV10-2; cdr3_nt: TGCGCCAGCAGCGCCCTGGTGGGTGGTCGCGATGAGCAGTTCTTC; cdr3_aa: CASSALVGGRDEQFF